The entry that follows covers one TCR beta chain sequence. Its antigen is unknown. These data come from a study of PD-1 blockade in mismatch repair-deficient tumors. Study-level findings and limits: Tumor-resident clones, often undetectable pretreatment in blood, expanded then contracted after pembrolizumab.

Germline CDR1 MNHNY, CDR2 SVGAGI (reference sequence). Trimming removed 0 bases from V and 2 bases from J, with 11 bases in between. This CDR3 region has 15 residues. The table came from immunoSEQ multiplex PCR; TCRdb's copy has only in-frame clones and leaves some out. The repertoire holds tens of thousands of clones, more than 75% seen once, with roughly 3.9% in the top ten. The input for sequencing was peripheral blood, taken about 76 weeks after starting pembrolizumab. This TCR derives from an adult with mismatch repair-deficient cancer. V usage is TRBV6-6 and J usage is TRBJ2-7, with D perhaps given as TRBD1 or TRBD2 (5 bases each). CDR3: CASSYSAGTTYEQYF. Here the CDR3 DNA reads TGTGCCAGCAGTTACTCTGCAGGGACCACCTACGAGCAGTACTTC.